Below, 30 T cell receptor beta chains from the same sample are listed, as sequenced in a study of TIL therapy for anti-PD-1-resistant metastatic lung cancer. Stated time point: pre-treatment sample, taken before nivolumab and TIL therapy. The immunoSEQ assay was v3. Method: immunoSEQ multiplex PCR; TCRdb's copy keeps in-frame clones and lacks some. The sample has about 45,000 clones, 79% seen once; the top ten hold roughly 16%. Here the sequenced sample was blood, taken at baseline. These receptors all stem from a man in his 70s with non-small cell lung cancer.

The rearrangement joins TRBV15 to TRBJ1-5, with D unresolved. The V and J ends lost 5 bases and 9 bases respectively, with 14 bases between them. Germline CDR1 is LNHNV and CDR2 is YYDKDF (reference sequence). This CDR3 region has 13 residues. CDR3 sequence: CATSHGPLRPQHF. In DNA form, the CDR3 reads TGTGCCACCAGCCACGGACCCCTACGGCCCCAGCATTTT.

The CDR3, as DNA: TGTGCCAGCAGCCCAGCCCAGCAACGGAGTTACAATGAGCAGTTCTTC. This translates into CASSPAQQRSYNEQFF. The rearrangement joins TRBV7-2 to TRBJ2-1; D not resolved. This CDR3 is built from 16 residues. Per the germline V gene, CDR1 is SGHTA and CDR2 is FQGNSA. Deletions cut 5 bases from V and 4 bases from J, with 18 bases between.

This clone was counted only a few times. The chain joins TRBV5-1 to TRBJ2-2; D gene unclear. Trimming cost V 0 bases and J 4 bases, with 7 bases left between them. This CDR3 comprises 14 residues. CDR1 is SGHRS and CDR2 is YFSETQ in the germline V gene. For the CDR3, the DNA is TGCGCCAGCAGCTTGGCGGCCGTCACCGGGGAGCTGTTTTTT. Translating it yields CASSLAAVTGELFF.

V is TRBV11-2 and J is TRBJ2-7, with D possibly TRBD2 on 6 matching bases. CDR1 is SGHAT and CDR2 is FQNNGV in the germline V gene. The V gene lost 6 bases and the J gene lost 2 bases, with 20 bases spanning the gap. This CDR3 is 16 amino acids long. CDR3 sequence: CASRQTSTDPTYEQYF. The CDR3 nucleotides read TGTGCCAGCAGGCAAACTAGCACCGACCCGACCTACGAGCAGTACTTC. The whole variable domain, remainder taken from reference TRBV11-2 and TRBJ2-7, is EAGVAQSPRYKIIEKRQSVAFWCNPISGHATLYWYQQILGQGPKLLIQFQNNGVVDDSQLPKDRFSAERLKGVDSTLKIQPAKLEDSAVYLCASRQTSTDPTYEQYFGPGTRLTVT.

The rearrangement links TRBV19 to TRBJ2-1, with 8 bases fitting TRBD2. Germline values: CDR1 LNHDA, CDR2 SQIVND (reference sequence). The trim removed 3 bases at V and 5 bases at J, leaving 6 bases unmatched. The CDR3 length is 15 residues. The CDR3 protein is CASSISGGPNNEQFF. CDR3 DNA: TGTGCCAGTAGTATTTCGGGAGGGCCGAACAATGAGCAGTTCTTC. Filled out from reference TRBV19 and TRBJ2-1, the complete variable domain reads DGGITQSPKYLFRKEGQNVTLSCEQNLNHDAMYWYRQDPGQGLRLIYYSQIVNDFQKGDIAEGYSVSREKKESFPLTVTSAQKNPTAFYLCASSISGGPNNEQFFGPGTRLTVL.

This chain links TRBV5-1 with TRBJ1-2; D call uncertain. V was pared by 0 bases and J by 7 bases, with 4 bases between. This CDR3 has 11 residues. Germline V lookup: CDR1 SGHRS, CDR2 YFSETQ. The CDR3 DNA follows: TGCGCCAGCAGCTTGGAGGGTGGCTACACCTTC. It translates to CASSLEGGYTF. Combining the CDR3 with reference TRBV5-1 and TRBJ1-2 gives the whole variable domain KAGVTQTPRYLIKTRGQQVTLSCSPISGHRSVSWYQQTPGQGLQFLFEYFSETQRNKGNFPGRFSGRQFSNSRSEMNVSTLELGDSALYLCASSLEGGYTFGSGTRLTVV.

This clone was recorded once. The V gene is TRBV6-1, the J gene TRBJ2-7, with D possibly being TRBD1 (5 bases). This CDR3 spans 14 amino acids. Trimming took 5 bases from V and 4 from J, leaving 15 bases between them. Germline CDR1 MNHNS, CDR2 SASEGT. CDR3 DNA sequence: TGTGCCAGCAGTTCTCAGGGAATCGGGTACGAGCAGTACTTC. Translated: CASSSQGIGYEQYF.

The chain uses TRBV5-1 and TRBJ2-7; maybe TRBD1 (5 bases). CDR1 is SGHRS, CDR2 YFSETQ, per germline. The CDR3 is made up of 15 amino acids. V dropped 5 bases and J dropped 5 bases, with 20 bases sitting between them. DNA for the CDR3: TGCGCCAGCAGTTTAGCAGGGTACAATATCAACGAGCAGTACTTC. Protein: CASSLAGYNINEQYF.

This chain uses TRBV27 with TRBJ2-5, with TRBD2 matching over 9 bases. The CDR3 is made up of 13 amino acids. V trimming: 2 bases; J trimming: 5 bases; junction bases outside the gene matches: 0. Germline values: CDR1 MNHEY, CDR2 SMNVEV (reference sequence). CDR3 loop: CASSLSGRETQYF. In DNA, the CDR3 is TGTGCCAGCAGTTTAAGCGGGAGGGAGACCCAGTACTTC.

This clone was counted a few times. This chain uses TRBV7-6 with TRBJ2-3, with D tentatively TRBD1 or TRBD2 (5 bases each). Trimming took off 3 bases at V and 12 bases at J, with 10 bases between the two ends. This CDR3 contains 11 residues. Germline loops: CDR1 SGHVS, CDR2 FNYEAQ. The CDR3 loop is CASSLDGTQYF. For the CDR3, the DNA is TGTGCCAGCAGCTTGGATGGGACCCAGTATTTT.

The chain carries TRBV7-3 and TRBJ2-1, with TRBD2 matching 9 bases. CDR1 is SGHTA and CDR2 is FQGTGA in the germline V gene. The CDR3 runs 15 residues. V lost 2 bases to trimming and J lost 4 bases; unmatched junction nucleotides: 3. CDR3 region: CASSLGTSRYNEQFF. The CDR3 DNA reads as TGTGCCAGCAGCTTAGGGACTAGCCGATACAATGAGCAGTTCTTC.

There are a few counts of this clone. This chain joins TRBV18 and TRBJ1-2, with TRBD1 matching over 7 bases. The CDR3 consists of 12 residues. In germline, CDR1 is KGHSH, CDR2 LQKENI. J was trimmed by 10 bases and V by 4 bases; bases with no gene match: 6. The CDR3, as DNA: TGTGCCAGCTCACAAGACAGGGAGGTCTACACCTTC. It is translated as CASSQDREVYTF. Using reference TRBV18 and TRBJ1-2 for the parts outside the CDR3, the full variable domain is NAGVMQNPRHLVRRRGQEARLRCSPMKGHSHVYWYRQLPEEGLKFMVYLQKENIIDESGMPKERFSAEFPKEGPSILRIQQVVRGDSAAYFCASSQDREVYTFGSGTRLTVV.

V is TRBV7-3 and J is TRBJ2-2; TRBD1 matches at 10 bases. The CDR3 extends over 15 amino acids. Trimming took 1 base from V and 6 from J; bases not matched to a gene: 2. Germline CDR1 is SGHTA and CDR2 is FQGTGA. CDR3 amino acids: CASSLRQGAAGELFF. The CDR3 DNA reads TGTGCCAGCAGCTTAAGACAGGGGGCAGCCGGGGAGCTGTTTTTT.

The chain employs TRBV9 and TRBJ2-7; weak D call: TRBD1 (6 bases). The CDR3 is 14 amino acids. Germline V gene sequence: CDR1 SGDLS, CDR2 YYNGEE. Trimming left V 0 bases short and J 3 bases short, with 10 bases between. CDR3 coding DNA: TGTGCCAGCAGCGTAGGGGACACCCGCTACGAGCAGTACTTC. This encodes CASSVGDTRYEQYF.

The chain joins TRBV5-1 to TRBJ2-3, with 11 bases matching TRBD2. This CDR3 region has 17 residues. Per germline, CDR1 SGHRS and CDR2 YFSETQ. V lost 4 bases and J lost 4; bases outside the gene matches: 11. CDR3 protein: CASSPYPGTSGPDTQYF. The DNA of the CDR3 is TGCGCCAGCAGCCCTTATCCCGGGACTAGCGGCCCAGATACGCAGTATTTT.

The chain uses TRBV5-1 and TRBJ2-1, with a possible D match to TRBD2 (6 bases). The V gene's germline CDR1 is SGHRS and CDR2 YFSETQ. This CDR3 has 14 amino acids. Trimming took 4 bases from V and 4 from J, leaving 12 bases between them. CDR3 loop: CASSPLATYNEQFF. The CDR3 region has the DNA TGCGCCAGCAGCCCCCTAGCGACTTACAATGAGCAGTTCTTC.

The V and J genes are TRBV2 and TRBJ2-5; D is unresolved. This CDR3 has 15 residues. From germline, CDR1 is SNHLY and CDR2 FYNNEI. With 3 bases removed from V and 4 bases from J, the gap between germline ends came to 15 bases. Here the CDR3 reads CASSDLGESAETQYF. The CDR3 DNA sequence: TGTGCCAGCAGTGATCTAGGAGAAAGTGCAGAGACCCAGTACTTC. The full variable domain, its missing parts supplied by reference TRBV2 and TRBJ2-5, is EPEVTQTPSHQVTQMGQEVILRCVPISNHLYFYWYRQILGQKVEFLVSFYNNEISEKSEIFDDQFSVERPDGSNFTLKIRSTKLEDSAMYFCASSDLGESAETQYFGPGTRLLVL.

This clone has just a few counts. V usage is TRBV7-3 and J usage is TRBJ2-2; 7 bases map to TRBD1. Looked up from germline, CDR1 is SGHTA and CDR2 is FQGTGA. The CDR3 is made up of 16 amino acids. The junction had 9 bases not matched to a gene; V was cut back by 5 bases and J by 3 bases. CDR3 in amino acids: CASSPRGPTDTGELFF. The CDR3, as DNA: TGTGCCAGCAGCCCAAGGGGGCCCACAGACACCGGGGAGCTGTTTTTT.

The rearrangement uses TRBV6-5 and TRBJ2-3; a possible D gene is TRBD2 (6 bases). Looked up from germline, CDR1 is MNHEY and CDR2 is SVGAGI. The length of the CDR3 is 15 residues. V was pared by 5 bases and J by 0 bases, with 12 bases between. The CDR3 loop is CASSRDSSSTDTQYF. CDR3 DNA: TGTGCCAGCAGTCGGGACTCCTCTAGCACAGATACGCAGTATTTT.

CDR3 amino acids: CASSQVPFGELFF. CDR3 in DNA: TGTGCCAGCAGCCAGGTCCCTTTCGGGGAGCTGTTTTTT. The chain has TRBV14 and TRBJ2-2; no definite D call. The CDR3 consists of 13 residues. Germline V gene sequence: CDR1 SGHDN, CDR2 FVKESK. Trimming took 3 bases from V and 7 from J, leaving 9 bases between them.

This clone was seen only once. The genes are TRBV27 and TRBJ1-2, with D possibly matching TRBD1 (6 bases). V dropped 5 bases and J dropped 3 bases, with 16 bases sitting between them. There are 15 residues in the CDR3. Looked up from germline, CDR1 is MNHEY and CDR2 is SMNVEV (reference sequence). The CDR3 coding sequence is TGTGCCAGCAGTCCCACTACGGGGGCCTACTATGGCTACACCTTC. Its protein product is CASSPTTGAYYGYTF.

J is TRBJ1-1 and V is TRBV5-4; 7 nucleotides agree with TRBD1. This CDR3 has 14 residues. Germline trimming cut 0 bases from V and 8 bases from J; bases unmatched to any gene: 7. Germline V gene sequence: CDR1 SGHNT, CDR2 YYREEE (reference sequence). The CDR3 DNA reads TGTGCCAGCAGCTTGGGGAGACAGGGATCGGAAGCTTTCTTT. Protein sequence: CASSLGRQGSEAFF.

V is TRBV2 and J is TRBJ2-1, with 7 positions matching TRBD2. The germline V gene encodes CDR1 SNHLY and CDR2 FYNNEI. This CDR3 spans 13 amino acids. V dropped 7 bases and J dropped 3; count of bases not matched to a gene: 3. The CDR3 region is CASTREHYNEQFF. CDR3 DNA: TGTGCCAGCACGCGGGAGCACTACAATGAGCAGTTCTTC.

The chain uses TRBV6-6 and TRBJ1-1, with D tentatively TRBD1 (5 bases). V lost 7 bases, J lost 1 base, and 10 bases lay in between. CDR3 length: 13 residues. The germline CDR1 and CDR2 sequences are MNHNY and SVGAGI (reference sequence). The DNA of the CDR3 is TGTGCCAGCAATCTGGACAAGAACACTGAAGCTTTCTTT. It specifies CASNLDKNTEAFF.

As to this clone: Other DNA sequences in the sample encode the same CDR3. The chain links TRBV18 to TRBJ2-7; 7 bases are a match to TRBD2. CDR3 length: 14 residues. Germline values: CDR1 KGHSH, CDR2 LQKENI. J was trimmed by 0 bases and V by 6 bases; bases with no gene match: 5. DNA of the CDR3: TGTGCCAGCTCCCGTGGCGGGAGCTCCTACGAGCAGTACTTC. As protein: CASSRGGSSYEQYF.

The chain is built from TRBV11-2 and TRBJ2-6, with D hard to call. The germline V and J ends were trimmed by 4 bases and 4 bases, with 11 bases remaining between them. The CDR3 has 15 residues. Per germline, CDR1 SGHAT and CDR2 FQNNGV. Here the CDR3 DNA reads TGTGCCAGCAGCTACGGGTTTGCCGGGGCCAACGTCCTGACTTTC. Protein sequence: CASSYGFAGANVLTF.

The genes are TRBV2 and TRBJ2-1; no definite D call. Trimming took 5 bases from V and 9 from J, leaving 17 bases between them. Germline-derived CDR1 and CDR2 are SNHLY and FYNNEI. The CDR3 spans 14 residues. The CDR3 region has the DNA TGTGCCAGCAGTCAGATGTCTAGTTATTTTGAGCAGTTCTTC. Its translation: CASSQMSSYFEQFF.

The chain is built from TRBV11-2 and TRBJ2-3; 14 nucleotides align to TRBD2. The CDR3 extends over 19 amino acids. Germline lookup yields CDR1 SGHAT and CDR2 FQNNGV. V lost 1 base, J lost 5 bases, and 11 bases stayed unmatched. The DNA of the CDR3 is TGTGCCAGCAGCTTAGTCATGGGGACTAGCGGGGGAGGCTTAGATACGCAGTATTTT. The encoded protein is CASSLVMGTSGGGLDTQYF.

The chain carries TRBV5-1 and TRBJ1-4, with D perhaps matching TRBD1 (5 bases). The V and J ends lost 4 bases and 4 bases respectively, with 17 bases between them. CDR1 and CDR2 (germline): SGHRS, YFSETQ. The CDR3 covers 16 residues. The CDR3 DNA is TGCGCCAGCAGCGACAGTGGGGTTCGGGGTAATGAAAAACTGTTTTTT. It translates to CASSDSGVRGNEKLFF. Drawing the rest from reference TRBV5-1 and TRBJ1-4, the complete variable domain is KAGVTQTPRYLIKTRGQQVTLSCSPISGHRSVSWYQQTPGQGLQFLFEYFSETQRNKGNFPGRFSGRQFSNSRSEMNVSTLELGDSALYLCASSDSGVRGNEKLFFGSGTQLSVL.

The V and J genes are TRBV30 and TRBJ2-2, with 9 nucleotides matching TRBD1. In germline, CDR1 is GTSNPN, CDR2 SVGIG (reference sequence). The CDR3 is made up of 15 amino acids. V was clipped by 0 bases and J by 7 bases; unmatched bases: 6. For the CDR3, the DNA is TGTGCCTGGAGTGTACACAGGGGGCTTGACGGGGAGCTGTTTTTT. It encodes CAWSVHRGLDGELFF. The full variable domain, rest sourced from reference TRBV30 and TRBJ2-2, is SQTIHQWPATLVQPVGSPLSLECTVEGTSNPNLYWYRQAAGRGLQLLFYSVGIGQISSEVPQNLSASRPQDRQFILSSKKLLLSDSGFYLCAWSVHRGLDGELFFGEGSRLTVL.